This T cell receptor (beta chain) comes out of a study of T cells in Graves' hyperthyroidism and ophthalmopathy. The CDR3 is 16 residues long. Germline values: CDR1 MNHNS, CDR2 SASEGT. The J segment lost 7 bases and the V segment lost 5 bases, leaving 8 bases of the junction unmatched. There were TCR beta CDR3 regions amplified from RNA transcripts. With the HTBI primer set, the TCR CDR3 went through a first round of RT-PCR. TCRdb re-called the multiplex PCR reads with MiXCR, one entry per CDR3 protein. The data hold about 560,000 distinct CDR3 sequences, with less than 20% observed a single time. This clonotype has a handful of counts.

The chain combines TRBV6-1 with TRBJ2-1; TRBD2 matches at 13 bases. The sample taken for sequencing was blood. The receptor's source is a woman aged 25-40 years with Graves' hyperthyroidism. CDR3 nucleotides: TGTGCCAGCAGTTTGAAACTAGCGGGAGGGGAAAATGAGCAGTTCTTC. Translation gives CASSLKLAGGENEQFF.